Below are 31 T cell receptor beta chains sequenced from a single sample in a study of shared clonotypes between healthy human individuals. Here immunoSEQ multiplex PCR was the method, and the copy in TCRdb shows in-frame clones only, minus some. The sample includes 90,000 to 120,000 clones, around 71% seen only once; the top ten take approximately 25%. The sample taken for sequencing was memory CD8+ T cells sorted from blood. Subset specified: CD45RO+ cells pooled with CCR7-negative TemRA cells. The receptor set was obtained from a woman in her twenties or thirties in good health.

The sample holds one count of this clone. The rearrangement uses TRBV11-2 and TRBJ2-5; 11 nucleotides align to TRBD2. The J call may be faulty, since TRBJ2-7 better matches the DNA end. Germline values: CDR1 SGHAT, CDR2 FQNNGV. The CDR3 is made up of 15 amino acids. The CDR3: CASSLASGRTYEQYF. The CDR3 nucleotides are TGTGCCAGCAGCTTAGCTAGCGGGAGGACCTACGAGCAGTACTTC.

V and J are TRBV4-1 and TRBJ2-7, with D uncertain. This CDR3 contains 16 residues. The ends were cut back, 5 bases at V and 0 bases at J, with 17 bases in the middle. CDR1 and CDR2 (germline): MGHRA, YSYEKL. CDR3 DNA: TGCGCCAGCAGCGATCACATAAGGAAGATCTCCTACGAGCAGTACTTC. This sequence encodes CASSDHIRKISYEQYF.

This clone was observed at least ten times. V gene TRBV27 combines with J gene TRBJ2-1, with 10 nucleotides matching TRBD2. The V and J ends lost 0 bases and 10 bases, in that order; junction bases with no gene match: 6. Germline V lookup: CDR1 MNHEY, CDR2 SMNVEV (reference sequence). CDR3 size: 15 residues. Here the CDR3 DNA reads TGTGCCAGCAGTTTATCGGCTAGCGGGAGATGGGAGCAGTTCTTC. Its translation: CASSLSASGRWEQFF.

This CDR3 is CASSPLGTADTQYF. DNA for the CDR3: TGTGCCAGCAGTCCCCTAGGGACAGCAGATACGCAGTATTTT. J is TRBJ2-3 and V is TRBV27, with 7 nucleotides matching TRBD1. The J segment lost 4 bases and the V segment lost 5 bases, leaving 6 bases of the junction unmatched. Looked up from germline, CDR1 is MNHEY and CDR2 is SMNVEV (reference sequence). The CDR3 runs to 14 residues.

The chain carries TRBV18 and TRBJ2-7, with 7 bases matching TRBD1. The CDR3 is 16 amino acids. Germline-derived CDR1 and CDR2 are KGHSH and LQKENI. V shed 3 bases, J shed 0 bases, and the junction held 8 bases outside the gene matches. The CDR3 reads CASSPERRDSSYEQYF. CDR3 coding DNA: TGTGCCAGCTCACCGGAACGAAGGGACAGCTCCTACGAGCAGTACTTC.

The sample holds one count of this clone. The chain links TRBV6-5 to TRBJ1-2; D is uncertain. Between the trimmed V and J ends, which lost 5 bases and 0 bases, there was a span of 13 bases. Germline V gene lookup returns CDR1 MNHEY and CDR2 SVGAGI. The CDR3 is 15 residues long. CDR3 in DNA: TGTGCCAGCAGTCGGCCTGGCGGATCTAACTATGGCTACACCTTC. It yields the protein CASSRPGGSNYGYTF.

V gene TRBV28 combines with J gene TRBJ1-3, with D perhaps matching TRBD1 (6 bases). The CDR3 has 15 residues. Germline CDR1 is MDHEN and CDR2 is SYDVKM. The ends were cut back, 7 bases at V and 0 bases at J, with 13 bases in the middle. CDR3: CASMDRQYSGNTIYF. Written as DNA, the CDR3 is TGTGCCAGCATGGACAGACAATACTCTGGAAACACCATATATTTT.

This chain joins TRBV28 and TRBJ2-1; 12 bases agree with TRBD2. Losses at the gene ends were 4 bases for V and 7 bases for J; bases not matched to a gene: 11. The CDR3 runs to 17 residues. Germline values: CDR1 MDHEN, CDR2 SYDVKM. The CDR3 nucleotides read TGTGCCAGCAGTTCCTACCTAGCGGGAGGGACAATAAATGAGCAGTTCTTC. It yields the protein CASSSYLAGGTINEQFF.

The chain's CDR3 is CASSLAVRTRGGTDTQYF. The CDR3 DNA follows: TGCGCCAGCAGCTTGGCCGTGAGGACGAGAGGTGGCACAGATACGCAGTATTTT. The chain joins TRBV5-1 to TRBJ2-3; D gene unclear. Trimming left V 0 bases short and J 1 base short, with 18 bases between. Germline loops: CDR1 SGHRS, CDR2 YFSETQ. The CDR3 is 18 residues long.

The CDR3: CASRTPRVAGVGEQYF. CDR3 bases: TGTGCCAGCCGCACTCCCAGGGTAGCGGGAGTAGGTGAGCAGTACTTC. The chain couples TRBV28 to TRBJ2-7; 9 bases match TRBD2. The J segment lost 7 bases and the V segment lost 8 bases, leaving 18 bases of the junction unmatched. The germline gives CDR1 MDHEN, CDR2 SYDVKM. The CDR3 is 16 amino acids.

The chain carries TRBV5-4 and TRBJ2-3; 11 bases align to TRBD2. This CDR3 has 18 amino acids. After removal of 4 bases from V and 7 bases from J, the junction contained 17 bases not matched to a gene. Germline V gives CDR1 SGHNT, CDR2 YYREEE (reference sequence). The CDR3 protein is CASSERLGVRTSGYTQYF. For the CDR3, the DNA is TGTGCCAGCAGCGAGAGGTTGGGGGTCCGGACTAGCGGGTATACGCAGTATTTT. The full variable domain, completed using reference TRBV5-4 and TRBJ2-3, is ETGVTQSPTHLIKTRGQQVTLRCSSQSGHNTVSWYQQALGQGPQFIFQYYREEENGRGNFPPRFSGLQFPNYSSELNVNALELDDSALYLCASSERLGVRTSGYTQYFGPGTRLTVL.

The chain recombines TRBV7-9 with TRBJ2-1; 7 nucleotides agree with TRBD2. The CDR3 totals 16 residues. Trimming at V came to 5 bases and at J to 5 bases, leaving 12 bases not matched to a gene. Looked up from germline, CDR1 is SEHNR and CDR2 is FQNEAQ (reference sequence). The CDR3: CASSQEGGSYHNEQFF. As DNA, the CDR3 is TGTGCCAGCAGCCAGGAGGGCGGGAGCTACCACAATGAGCAGTTCTTC.

The chain is built from TRBV4-2 and TRBJ2-7; a possible D gene is TRBD2 (7 bases). The germline V and J ends were trimmed by 2 bases and 0 bases, with 20 bases remaining between them. The CDR3 length is 18 residues. Germline V gene sequence: CDR1 LGHNA, CDR2 YNFKEQ. CDR3 bases: TGTGCCAGCAGCCAAAGTTGGGGAGGGGGGAGAGACTCCTACGAGCAGTACTTC. Protein product: CASSQSWGGGRDSYEQYF.

The table lists this clone with a few counts. The rearrangement uses TRBV28 and TRBJ2-7; possibly TRBD1 or TRBD2 for D (5 bases each). The V end lost 6 bases, the J end lost 2 bases, and 20 bases lay between the germline ends. The CDR3 contains 16 residues. Germline lookup yields CDR1 MDHEN and CDR2 SYDVKM. The CDR3 bases are TGTGCCAGCAGGTCCGGGACGCTAGAATCCCCCTACGAGCAGTACTTC. Residues: CASRSGTLESPYEQYF.

This clone was seen more than once but under ten times. The chain links TRBV30 to TRBJ2-7; D gene uncertain. CDR1 and CDR2 (germline): GTSNPN, SVGIG (reference sequence). The CDR3 loop spans 12 amino acids. Trimming shortened V by 2 bases and J by 4 bases, and 9 bases separated the two germline ends. The CDR3 nucleotides read TGTGCCTGGAGTATCAGTAGGTACGAGCAGTACTTC. Translated: CAWSISRYEQYF.

This clone was seen a single time. The chain has TRBV7-8 and TRBJ1-1, with 8 bases matching TRBD1. Germline values: CDR1 SGHVS, CDR2 FQNEAQ. V gave up 5 bases and J gave up 4 bases; unmatched junction bases: 6. The CDR3 runs 14 residues. As DNA, the CDR3 is TGTGCCAGCAGCCCAGGAACAGGGGGCACTGAAGCTTTCTTT. As protein: CASSPGTGGTEAFF. Complete variable domain (other parts from reference TRBV7-8 and TRBJ1-1): GAGVSQSPRYKVAKRGQDVALRCDPISGHVSLFWYQQALGQGPEFLTYFQNEAQLDKSGLPSDRFFAERPEGSVSTLKIQRTQQEDSAVYLCASSPGTGGTEAFFGQGTRLTVV.

The chain recombines TRBV28 with TRBJ1-2; TRBD1 might be the D (5 bases). V dropped 5 bases and J dropped 4 bases, with 8 bases sitting between them. There are 12 residues in the CDR3. The germline gives CDR1 MDHEN, CDR2 SYDVKM. In DNA form, the CDR3 reads TGTGCCAGCAGTGGGGGTGGCTATGGCTACACCTTC. This gives the protein CASSGGGYGYTF.

The chain couples TRBV6-5 to TRBJ2-2; D possibly corresponds to TRBD1 (5 bases). Germline CDR1 reads MNHEY; CDR2 reads SVGAGI. Trimming removed 6 bases from V and 5 bases from J, with 13 bases in between. The CDR3 totals 14 residues. As DNA, the CDR3 is TGTGCCAGCAGACAGGTCCTAGAGACCGGGGAGCTGTTTTTT. This codes for CASRQVLETGELFF.

This clone was seen only a few times. The CDR3 reads CATGTPSSYEQYF. Written as DNA, the CDR3 is TGTGCCACCGGGACACCGAGCTCCTACGAGCAGTACTTC. The gene calls are TRBV25-1 and TRBJ2-7; tentative D call: TRBD1 (6 bases). From germline, CDR1 is MGHDK and CDR2 SYGVNS. V shed 10 bases and J shed 0 bases, with 13 bases lying between them. This CDR3 is built from 13 residues.

This clone was seen a handful of times. The chain is built from TRBV15 and TRBJ2-1, with unresolved D. The CDR3 is 16 residues long. The germline V gene encodes CDR1 LNHNV and CDR2 YYDKDF (reference sequence). V shed 0 bases and J shed 2 bases, with 11 bases lying between them. The CDR3 loop reads CATSRDRAATYNEQFF. CDR3 coding DNA: TGTGCCACCAGCAGAGATCGGGCCGCGACCTACAATGAGCAGTTCTTC. The complete variable domain, with remaining parts taken from reference TRBV15 and TRBJ2-1, reads DAMVIQNPRYQVTQFGKPVTLSCSQTLNHNVMYWYQQKSSQAPKLLFHYYDKDFNNEADTPDNFQSRRPNTSFCFLDIRSPGLGDTAMYLCATSRDRAATYNEQFFGPGTRLTVL.

The V call is TRBV6-1, the J call TRBJ2-5; 16 bases align to TRBD2. Germline values: CDR1 MNHNS, CDR2 SASEGT. This CDR3 region has 22 residues. V was clipped by 0 bases and J by 1 base; unmatched bases: 14. In DNA, the CDR3 is TGTGCCAGCAGTGAAGCTGTCGGGGGACTAGCGGGAGGGCCCGAGGTCCAAGAGACCCAGTACTTC. Its protein is CASSEAVGGLAGGPEVQETQYF.

V gene TRBV21-1 combines with J gene TRBJ2-6; TRBD2 is the table's D call, not checked against the DNA. TRBV21-1 is a known pseudogene. The CDR3 contains 18 residues. The DNA for the CDR3 is TGTGCCAGCAGCCATGGGGGGGTATGGTCCTCTGGGGCCAACGTCCTGACTTTC. It codes for CASSHGGVWSSGANVLTF.

This clone was recorded a few times. The chain joins TRBV7-9 to TRBJ2-1; maybe TRBD2 (6 bases). The V and J ends lost 1 base and 6 bases respectively, with 13 bases between them. Germline assignment: CDR1 SEHNR and CDR2 FQNEAQ (reference sequence). The CDR3 contains 15 residues. The CDR3 protein is CASSLGSGGPNEQFF. The CDR3 DNA sequence: TGTGCCAGCAGCTTAGGTAGCGGCGGACCCAATGAGCAGTTCTTC.

The V gene is TRBV27, the J gene TRBJ2-5; 8 nucleotides match TRBD1. V trimming: 1 base; J trimming: 2 bases; junction bases outside the gene matches: 6. From germline, CDR1 is MNHEY and CDR2 SMNVEV (reference sequence). This CDR3 spans 16 amino acids. The CDR3 DNA reads TGTGCCAGCAGTTTATTAGGGAGACAGGGGCAAGAGACCCAGTACTTC. This gives the protein CASSLLGRQGQETQYF.

This rearrangement joins TRBV13 to TRBJ2-7; 8 nucleotides match TRBD2. This CDR3 has 14 amino acids. The ends lost 0 bases at V and 6 bases at J; junction bases unmatched: 4. Per germline, CDR1 PRHDT and CDR2 FYEKMQ (reference sequence). CDR3 DNA sequence: TGTGCCAGCAGCTTAGGAGCGGGAGTCGGCGAGCAGTACTTC. Encoded protein: CASSLGAGVGEQYF.

CDR3 amino acids: CASSLVDVAGGVEQFF. The CDR3 DNA reads TGTGCCAGCAGCTTAGTCGATGTAGCGGGAGGTGTGGAGCAGTTCTTC. The V gene is TRBV13, the J gene TRBJ2-1; 10 bases map to TRBD2. This CDR3 is 16 amino acids long. Germline V lookup: CDR1 PRHDT, CDR2 FYEKMQ (reference sequence). J was trimmed by 10 bases and V by 1 base; bases with no gene match: 10.

The V gene is TRBV10-2, the J gene TRBJ1-4, with 7 positions matching TRBD1. This CDR3 has 12 residues. Trimming took 4 bases from V and 8 from J; bases not matched to a gene: 1. The germline gives CDR1 WSHSY, CDR2 SAAADI. CDR3 residues: CASSVGQEKLFF. CDR3 nucleotide sequence: TGCGCCAGCAGTGTGGGACAGGAAAAACTGTTTTTT.

V gene TRBV7-6 combines with J gene TRBJ2-2, with D perhaps matching TRBD1 or TRBD2 (5 bases each). Trimming pared 4 bases from V and 4 bases from J, leaving 10 bases between. Germline lookup yields CDR1 SGHVS and CDR2 FNYEAQ. This CDR3 has 14 amino acids. CDR3 in DNA: TGTGCCAGCAGCTACTTCGGGACCACCGGGGAGCTGTTTTTT. It specifies CASSYFGTTGELFF.

The chain carries TRBV2 and TRBJ2-2, with 10 bases aligning to TRBD2. V gave up 0 bases and J gave up 6 bases; unmatched junction bases: 7. This CDR3 comprises 17 residues. Germline lookup yields CDR1 SNHLY and CDR2 FYNNEI. CDR3 nucleotide sequence: TGTGCCAGCAGTGAAGCGCTAATAGCGGGAGGTCCCGGGGAGCTGTTTTTT. Its translation: CASSEALIAGGPGELFF.

This clone has just one count. The gene calls are TRBV7-9 and TRBJ1-5; 8 bases agree with TRBD1. Germline-derived CDR1 and CDR2 are SEHNR and FQNEAQ (reference sequence). This CDR3 has 15 amino acids. V lost 5 bases to trimming and J lost 6 bases; unmatched junction nucleotides: 9. The CDR3 sequence: CASSPQGVSTQPQHF. In nucleotides, the CDR3 is TGTGCCAGCAGCCCACAGGGGGTGAGTACTCAGCCCCAGCATTTT.

This clone has a handful of counts. The gene calls are TRBV27 and TRBJ2-3, with D tentatively TRBD2 (6 bases). The germline V gene has CDR1 MNHEY and CDR2 SMNVEV (reference sequence). This CDR3 is 14 amino acids long. The ends were cut back, 6 bases at V and 7 bases at J, with 17 bases in the middle. CDR3 sequence: CASRVHPLANTQYF. In DNA, the CDR3 is TGTGCCAGCAGGGTCCACCCGCTAGCGAATACGCAGTATTTT.